This T cell receptor (beta chain) was sequenced during a study of blood T cells in healthy people across ages (dated by TCRdb to 2013 to 2016). As for the study more broadly: Template switching captured roughly one uniquely barcoded TCR beta cDNA molecule per two T cells in model experiments. Using deep sequencing normalized with unique cDNA molecular identifiers, the study measured how TCR beta repertoire diversity changes with age. The donors were split into four age groups: young (average around 15 years), middle-aged (39), aged (more than 60) and long-lived (over 75). To avoid experimental bias, donors of different ages were distributed randomly across sequencing lanes. Two additional independent replicas of 1 million unique cDNA reads from the same blood draw were analyzed for two donors (one aged 18 to 30 and one aged 80 or older). The paper as a whole reports these results and caveats: The percentage of naive T cells measured by flow cytometry correlated strongly with observed TCR beta diversity. Estimates of total diversity based on one million sequenced T cells were regarded as lower bounds and as underestimates. Because donor CMV infection status was unknown, age-related changes in expanded clonotypes were potentially confounded. Compared with the aged group, the long-lived group had more naive CD4+ T cells, fewer expanded clones and increased TCR diversity, a pattern suggesting age selection. Bulk unsorted PBMC profiling prevented conclusive comparison of naive and antigen-experienced compartments. As age increased, observed TCR beta diversity per million T cells dropped in a roughly linear way, and a significant reduction was already evident by age about 40.

The germline V gene specifies SGHTA as CDR1 and FQGNSA as CDR2. V loses 1 base of germline sequence and J loses 3 bases, and the interval between the two ends is 13 bases. The CDR3, cysteine through phenylalanine, is 16 amino acids long. Only the CDR3 DNA stays, 48 bases, in frame from base 1. Library method: 5' RACE. Sequencing used an Illumina HiSeq 2500. A second about 7 to 11 cycle PCR used a sample-barcoded 5' primer and a J-beta primer mix. Each TCR beta cDNA molecule received a unique molecular identifier from a template-switch 5' adaptor carrying 12 random nucleotides. Each sample yielded at least 3 million CDR3-containing paired-end reads. First-strand cDNA was synthesized from all RNA with the Mint cDNA synthesis kit, primed by a TRBC-specific oligonucleotide. Following uracil-DNA glycosylase treatment, a first 18-cycle PCR with universal primers M1SS and BC2_uni_R was performed on all cDNA. As for how the authors treated the data: For normalization, 1 million high-quality reads, each with a distinct molecular identifier, were randomly selected from each sample. Reads sharing molecular identifiers were discarded rather than binned into consensus sequences. MiTCR, set to a Q25 quality threshold and the strictest error-elimination algorithm, was used for CDR3 identification, clonotype clustering and error correction. A nonparametric unseen species model with Euler transformation was used to estimate lower-bound total TCR beta diversity. TCRdb trimmed the raw reads at Q25, called clones with MiXCR and kept productive beta chains. Rows merge per CDR3 protein into single entries with the most common DNA and genes. These V and J calls are TCRdb output, not the study's own analysis. The sample includes about 400,000 distinct CDR3 sequences, with more than 45% observed a single time. The leading ten clones occupy 45% to 65% of the sample.

Systemically healthy Caucasian individuals from Russia, around 38 in total and aged about 6 to 95 years, were included as donors. Roughly 9.5 milliliters of peripheral blood were drawn from each donor into EDTA-treated Vacutainer tubes. Ficoll-Paque density-gradient centrifugation was used to isolate PBMCs, with at least 6.5 million per sample. Total RNA, at least 6 micrograms per sample, was extracted from PBMCs with Trizol reagent. Naive CD45RAhigh/CD27high T cell percentages were measured by flow cytometry on a PBMC aliquot from every donor. On this clonotype: The specificity of this receptor is unknown. No quality values exist for individual bases; no much larger clone is one base distant.

The specimen was blood. The rearranged segments are TRBV7-2 and TRBJ1-5, with the D gene call left open. This clonotype was obtained from a man aged 60-69 years in good health. The DNA sequence follows: TGTGCCAGCAGCTTAGGACCGGGAAGGAACAATCAGCCCCAGCATTTT. Translated, it gives CASSLGPGRNNQPQHF.